These T cell receptor beta chains were read from a single sample in a study of T cells in Graves' hyperthyroidism and ophthalmopathy. MiXCR, run by TCRdb on the multiplex PCR reads, gives a single entry per CDR3 protein. Here the sample spans 220,000 or so distinct CDR3 sequences, about 17% being singletons. The sample was blood. These receptors all stem from a young woman with Graves' ophthalmopathy. Both conserved end residues are part of each CDR3. D genes are given only for firm matches. Clone size, where shown, is once, few, many, or a class for clones that have expanded.

clone_size	d_call	v_call	j_call	cdr3_aa	cdr3_nt
many	TRBD1	TRBV11-3	TRBJ2-3	CASSIGTGFSSEDTQYF	TGTGCCAGCAGCATCGGGACAGGGTTTAGTTCAGAAGATACGCAGTATTTT
NA	TRBD2	TRBV27	TRBJ2-7	CASSLTSGYERYF	TGTGCCAGCAGTTTGACTAGCGGATACGAGCGGTACTTC
many	TRBD2	TRBV15	TRBJ2-7	CATSSTAGGRYEQYF	TGTGCCACCAGTAGTACAGCGGGAGGGCGCTACGAGCAGTACTTC
many	NA	TRBV7-3	TRBJ2-5	CASSLGSGPQETQYF	TGTGCCAGCAGCTTAGGGTCAGGGCCACAAGAGACCCAGTACTTC
many	NA	TRBV30	TRBJ2-7	CVWSVERGSREQYF	TGTGTCTGGAGTGTAGAGCGTGGTTCTCGCGAGCAGTACTTC
many	TRBD1	TRBV27	TRBJ2-7	CASSLSAGQGAREQYF	TGTGCCAGCAGTTTATCGGCAGGACAGGGGGCAAGGGAGCAGTACTTC
NA	NA	TRBV5-4	TRBJ2-7	CASSRDLQGSSYEQYF	TGTGCCAGCAGCCGTGACCTACAGGGATCTTCCTACGAGCAGTACTTC
many	TRBD1	TRBV6-1	TRBJ2-2	CASSSDRGDTGELFF	TGTGCCAGCAGTTCGGACAGGGGGGACACCGGGGAGCTGTTTTTT
NA	TRBD2	TRBV5-1	TRBJ2-1	CASSSLAGATYNEQFF	TGCGCCAGCAGCTCCTTAGCGGGAGCGACCTACAATGAGCAGTTCTTC
many	NA	TRBV14	TRBJ2-7	CASSPRTAGRYEQYF	TGTGCCAGCAGCCCGCGGACGGCGGGAAGGTACGAGCAGTACTTC
many	TRBD1	TRBV10-1	TRBJ1-4	CASSESLDRVVEKLFF	TGCGCCAGCAGTGAGTCGCTGGACAGGGTAGTGGAAAAACTGTTTTTT
few	NA	TRBV5-1	TRBJ2-2	CASSFDTLNTGELFF	TGCGCCAGCAGCTTTGACACTTTGAACACCGGGGAGCTGTTTTTT
many	NA	TRBV3-2	TRBJ2-7	CASSQGTSGSHEQYF	TGTGCCAGCAGCCAAGGGACTAGCGGGTCCCACGAGCAGTACTTC
many	TRBD2	TRBV28	TRBJ2-5	CASSLGGGFQETQYF	TGTGCCAGCAGTTTGGGCGGGGGTTTCCAAGAGACCCAGTACTTC
many	NA	TRBV6-4	TRBJ2-1	CASSDGGENNEQFF	TGTGCCAGCAGTGACGGGGGAGAAAACAATGAGCAGTTCTTC
many	NA	TRBV27	TRBJ2-2	CASSLETRAGELFF	TGTGCCAGCAGTCTGGAGACTAGAGCCGGGGAGCTGTTTTTT
many	TRBD1	TRBV28	TRBJ1-1	CASSLGQGEGTEAFF	TGTGCCAGCAGTTTGGGACAGGGGGAGGGCACTGAAGCTTTCTTT
many	NA	TRBV27	TRBJ2-1	CASNWKWGKEQFF	TGTGCCAGCAATTGGAAGTGGGGCAAGGAGCAGTTCTTC
many	NA	TRBV20-1	TRBJ2-1	CSARDNEQFF	TGCAGCGCCCGGGACAATGAGCAGTTCTTC
many	TRBD2	TRBV20-1	TRBJ2-1	CSASLIAGRVRNEQFF	TGCAGTGCTAGTTTAATAGCGGGAAGGGTAAGGAATGAGCAGTTCTTC
many	NA	TRBV9	TRBJ2-5	CASSATRTSWEETQYF	TGTGCCAGCAGCGCAACCAGGACCTCGTGGGAAGAGACCCAGTACTTC
many	NA	TRBV3-1	TRBJ1-2	CASSRGADNYGYTF	TGTGCCAGCAGCCGGGGGGCCGATAACTATGGCTACACCTTC
many	NA	TRBV29-1	TRBJ2-3	CSVEGNRVGDTQYF	TGCAGCGTTGAAGGGAACAGGGTTGGAGATACGCAGTATTTT
many	TRBD1	TRBV4-1	TRBJ1-1	CASSQLQGAVNTEAFF	TGCGCCAGCAGCCAATTACAGGGGGCGGTAAACACTGAAGCTTTCTTT
many	NA	TRBV2	TRBJ1-4	CASTSRDSVEKLFF	TGTGCCAGCACTTCAAGGGACTCTGTTGAAAAACTGTTTTTT
many	NA	TRBV5-5	TRBJ1-6	CASSLAVYNSPLHF	TGTGCCAGCAGCTTGGCCGTCTATAATTCACCCCTCCACTTT
many	TRBD2	TRBV11-1	TRBJ2-1	CASSPFLGRAGNEQFF	TGTGCCAGCAGCCCTTTTCTCGGGAGGGCCGGCAATGAGCAGTTCTTC
many	TRBD1	TRBV2	TRBJ1-1	CASSVEGQGSTEAFF	TGTGCCAGCAGTGTAGAGGGACAGGGTAGCACTGAAGCTTTCTTT
many	TRBD1	TRBV7-8	TRBJ1-2	CASSPGTGDGYGYTF	TGTGCCAGCAGCCCTGGGACAGGGGACGGCTATGGCTACACCTTC
many	NA	TRBV12-5	TRBJ2-4	CASGLVRGLRDIQYF	TGTGCTAGTGGTTTGGTACGGGGGTTACGAGACATTCAGTACTTC